This T cell receptor (beta chain) originates from a study of T cells in Graves' hyperthyroidism and ophthalmopathy. Using RNA transcripts as the source, TCR beta CDR3 regions were amplified. Carried out on the TCR CDR3, a first-round RT-PCR used the HTBI primer set. TCRdb redid the calling of the multiplex PCR reads with MiXCR, one entry per CDR3 protein. The sample shows approximately 530,000 distinct CDR3 sequences, approximately 16% of them seen only once. This clonotype has only a few counts. V shed 5 bases and J 6 bases; nucleotides not matched to a gene: 20. The length of the CDR3 is 19 residues. Germline CDR1 PRHDT, CDR2 FYEKMQ (reference sequence). Diagnosing involved the use of clinical symptoms, serum thyroxine and TRAb, thyroid ultrasound and orbital computed tomography. Using roughly 9.4 ml of fresh peripheral blood, PBMCs were prepared.

The sequence came from a woman between 18 and 29 years old with Graves' hyperthyroidism. Specimen: blood. This chain uses TRBV13 with TRBJ2-1; 9 positions match TRBD2. The chain's CDR3 is CASSLGYIKAGGHGNEQFF. As DNA, the CDR3 is TGTGCCAGCAGCCTTGGTTATATAAAAGCGGGGGGACATGGCAATGAGCAGTTCTTC. Drawing the rest from reference TRBV13 and TRBJ2-1, the complete variable domain is AAGVIQSPRHLIKEKRETATLKCYPIPRHDTVYWYQQGPGQDPQFLISFYEKMQSDKGSIPDRFSAQQFSDYHSELNMSSLELGDSALYFCASSLGYIKAGGHGNEQFFGPGTRLTVL.